This TCR beta chain was recovered during a study of T cells in localized non-small cell lung cancer. Study-wide findings and caveats: Uninvolved adjacent lung had more T cell clonality than any other tissue, topping tumor. Blood T cell density predicted longer survival; adjacent-lung clonality, shorter. Within adjacent lung there appeared a median about 54 of the top 100 tumor clones.

V lost 0 bases, J lost 4 bases, and 9 bases stayed unmatched. The CDR3 totals 17 residues. The germline gives CDR1 MNHNS, CDR2 SASEGT. Comment on this clone: Its specificity is unknown.

Sequencing was performed with immunoSEQ multiplex PCR; in TCRdb, only in-frame clones are kept and a portion is missing. The data contain approximately 72,000 clones, approximately 84% of them singletons. This material consisted of peripheral blood, taken before any cancer treatment. This receptor was identified in a female donor older than 55 with stage I lung adenocarcinoma. The chain combines TRBV6-1 with TRBJ2-3; 8 nucleotides match TRBD2. CDR3 loop: CASSEAYVGRAPDTQYF. The CDR3 coding sequence is TGTGCCAGCAGTGAAGCGTACGTCGGGAGGGCCCCAGATACGCAGTATTTT.